This is a list of T cell receptor beta chains from one sample in a study of T cell responses to AZD1222 COVID-19 vaccine. Assay used: immunoSEQ multiplex PCR; TCRdb lists only in-frame clones, some missing. The sample lists around 150,000 clones, approximately 88% occurring once. The sequencing here drew on peripheral blood, taken on day 0 of AZD1222 vaccination. The receptors originated from an adult in good health. Both conserved end residues are part of each CDR3. D genes are given only for firm matches. Rows may omit the clone size; those that give it use once, few, many or a size class.

d_gene: TRBD1; abundance: -; v_gene: TRBV5-4; j_gene: TRBJ2-1; CDR3nt: TGTGCCCTTGGGACAGGGACATTCGATGAGCAGTTCTTC; CDR3aa: CALGTGTFDEQFF
d_gene: -; abundance: once; v_gene: TRBV10-3; j_gene: TRBJ2-6; CDR3nt: TGTGCCATCAATTCACAGGGCTCTGGGGCCAACGTCCTGACTTTC; CDR3aa: CAINSQGSGANVLTF
d_gene: -; abundance: -; v_gene: TRBV28; j_gene: TRBJ2-7; CDR3nt: TGTGCCAGCAGTACAGTCTCCTACGAGCAGTACTTC; CDR3aa: CASSTVSYEQYF
d_gene: -; abundance: -; v_gene: TRBV5-1; j_gene: TRBJ1-2; CDR3nt: TGCGCCAGCTCATTTGGTAGGAGCTCCGTCGACTATGGCTACACCTTC; CDR3aa: CASSFGRSSVDYGYTF
d_gene: -; abundance: -; v_gene: TRBV5-6; j_gene: TRBJ2-1; CDR3nt: TGTGCCAGCAGCTTATGGGAAGTCTACAATGAGCAGTTCTTC; CDR3aa: CASSLWEVYNEQFF
d_gene: -; abundance: -; v_gene: TRBV4-2; j_gene: TRBJ2-2; CDR3nt: TGTGCCAGCAGCCAAGTAGGGCTTGAGGGAACCGGGGAGCTGTTTTTT; CDR3aa: CASSQVGLEGTGELFF
d_gene: -; abundance: -; v_gene: TRBV27; j_gene: TRBJ2-7; CDR3nt: TGTGCCAGCAGTTTAAGACCCCTGGCCTACGAGCAGTACTTC; CDR3aa: CASSLRPLAYEQYF
d_gene: TRBD1; abundance: -; v_gene: TRBV30; j_gene: TRBJ2-7; CDR3nt: TGTGCCTGGAGTGTTTGGGACAGGGGTTTCTACGAGCAGTACTTC; CDR3aa: CAWSVWDRGFYEQYF
d_gene: TRBD2; abundance: -; v_gene: TRBV5-8; j_gene: TRBJ2-5; CDR3nt: TGTGCCAGCAGCGCCGGGACTAGATTGTTACAGACCCAGTACTTC; CDR3aa: CASSAGTRLLQTQYF
d_gene: -; abundance: few; v_gene: TRBV6-6; j_gene: TRBJ2-1; CDR3nt: TGTGCCAGCAGCTCCCGGGGGTCGGACAATGAGCAGTTCTTC; CDR3aa: CASSSRGSDNEQFF
d_gene: -; abundance: -; v_gene: TRBV29-1; j_gene: TRBJ1-2; CDR3nt: TGCAGCGTTGGGGAGAACTATGGCTACACCTTC; CDR3aa: CSVGENYGYTF
d_gene: -; abundance: -; v_gene: TRBV18; j_gene: TRBJ2-7; CDR3nt: TGTGCCAGCTCACCATTCCGGACAGAGCCCTACGAGCAGTACTTC; CDR3aa: CASSPFRTEPYEQYF
d_gene: -; abundance: -; v_gene: TRBV7-3; j_gene: TRBJ2-1; CDR3nt: TGTGCCAGCAGCTCATACGGACAGTCTTCATCCTACAATGAGCAGTTCTTC; CDR3aa: CASSSYGQSSSYNEQFF
d_gene: -; abundance: once; v_gene: TRBV28; j_gene: TRBJ1-1; CDR3nt: TGTGCCAGCAGGGAATCCGGACAGCTTGGCGCTGAAGCTTTCTTT; CDR3aa: CASRESGQLGAEAFF
d_gene: TRBD2; abundance: once; v_gene: TRBV11-3; j_gene: TRBJ2-1; CDR3nt: TGTGCCAGCAGTCTGGGGGGGGCCAGCGGGAGCGATGAGCAGTTCTTC; CDR3aa: CASSLGGASGSDEQFF
d_gene: -; abundance: -; v_gene: TRBV27; j_gene: TRBJ1-6; CDR3nt: TGTGCCAGCAGTTTCGGGATGTTCTCACCCCTCCACTTT; CDR3aa: CASSFGMFSPLHF
d_gene: -; abundance: -; v_gene: TRBV11-3; j_gene: TRBJ2-3; CDR3nt: TGTGCCAGCAGCCCCCCCGGGGGAACGCAGTATTTT; CDR3aa: CASSPPGGTQYF
d_gene: TRBD2; abundance: -; v_gene: TRBV3-1/TRBV3-2; j_gene: TRBJ2-3; CDR3nt: TGTGCCAGCAGCCCTTTAGCGGGAGTAGTATCCACAGATACGCAGTATTTT; CDR3aa: CASSPLAGVVSTDTQYF
d_gene: TRBD1; abundance: -; v_gene: TRBV11-2; j_gene: TRBJ2-1; CDR3nt: TGTGCCAGCACACAGGGGTCCTACAATGAGCAGTTCTTC; CDR3aa: CASTQGSYNEQFF
d_gene: -; abundance: -; v_gene: TRBV9; j_gene: TRBJ2-7; CDR3nt: TGTGCCAGCAGCGAGGCTCCCTCCTACGAGCAGTACTTC; CDR3aa: CASSEAPSYEQYF
d_gene: -; abundance: once; v_gene: TRBV30; j_gene: TRBJ2-7; CDR3nt: TGTGCCTGGAGTGACCGACCCTTTTATGGCGAGCAGTACTTC; CDR3aa: CAWSDRPFYGEQYF
d_gene: -; abundance: -; v_gene: TRBV5-1; j_gene: TRBJ2-1; CDR3nt: TGCGCCAGCAGCTCGGGACCTGCCTCCTACAATGAGCAGTTCTTC; CDR3aa: CASSSGPASYNEQFF
d_gene: -; abundance: -; v_gene: TRBV7-9; j_gene: TRBJ1-1; CDR3nt: TGTGCCAGCAGCGCCCACGATGGGGACACTGAAGCTTTCTTT; CDR3aa: CASSAHDGDTEAFF
d_gene: -; abundance: -; v_gene: TRBV19; j_gene: TRBJ1-2; CDR3nt: TGTGCCAGTAAAGACACCTTATATGGCTACACCTTC; CDR3aa: CASKDTLYGYTF
d_gene: -; abundance: -; v_gene: TRBV5-1; j_gene: TRBJ1-4; CDR3nt: TGCGCCACAAAAACTGGCGGGGGGACGGGAGAAAAACTGTTTTTT; CDR3aa: CATKTGGGTGEKLFF
d_gene: -; abundance: -; v_gene: TRBV19; j_gene: TRBJ2-1; CDR3nt: TGTGCCAGTAGGCCGGGTAGCTCCTACAATGAGCAGTTCTTC; CDR3aa: CASRPGSSYNEQFF
d_gene: -; abundance: once; v_gene: TRBV5-6; j_gene: TRBJ2-3; CDR3nt: TGTGCCAGCAGCTTGATCGGGGGTTGGTTCGCAGATACGCAGTATTTT; CDR3aa: CASSLIGGWFADTQYF
d_gene: TRBD1; abundance: -; v_gene: TRBV14; j_gene: TRBJ1-3; CDR3nt: TGTGCCAGCAGCCATCGACAGGGGTCGGGAAACACCATATATTTT; CDR3aa: CASSHRQGSGNTIYF
d_gene: -; abundance: -; v_gene: TRBV4-2; j_gene: TRBJ2-7; CDR3nt: TGTGCCAGCAGCCTGAGCAGGGGCCTCAGCTACGAGCAGTACTTC; CDR3aa: CASSLSRGLSYEQYF
d_gene: -; abundance: -; v_gene: TRBV18; j_gene: TRBJ2-1; CDR3nt: TGTGCCAGCTCACTTTTCAGGGCGGTGAATGAGCAGTTCTTC; CDR3aa: CASSLFRAVNEQFF
d_gene: TRBD1; abundance: -; v_gene: TRBV9; j_gene: TRBJ2-1; CDR3nt: TGTGCCAGCAGCGTACCCAAAGAAAATACAGGGGCGGGCTCCTACAATGAGCAGTTCTTC; CDR3aa: CASSVPKENTGAGSYNEQFF
d_gene: -; abundance: -; v_gene: TRBV29-1; j_gene: TRBJ1-4; CDR3nt: TGCAGCGTTGGGCAGACGAATGAAAAACTGTTTTTT; CDR3aa: CSVGQTNEKLFF
d_gene: TRBD2; abundance: -; v_gene: TRBV6-8; j_gene: TRBJ2-2; CDR3nt: TGTGCCAGCAGCCCCAGGGTCAAGCGGGAGTCGGTCGGGGAGCTGTTTTTT; CDR3aa: CASSPRVKRESVGELFF
d_gene: -; abundance: -; v_gene: TRBV4-3; j_gene: TRBJ1-5; CDR3nt: TGCGCCAGCAGCGGCCGGGCCGGAGGGCCCCAGCATTTT; CDR3aa: CASSGRAGGPQHF
d_gene: -; abundance: -; v_gene: TRBV4-3; j_gene: TRBJ1-6; CDR3nt: TGCGCCAGCAGCCAAGGGAGGACACACGAAAGACGGACCTATAATTCACCCCTCCACTTT; CDR3aa: CASSQGRTHERRTYNSPLHF
d_gene: TRBD2; abundance: once; v_gene: TRBV5-1; j_gene: TRBJ2-1; CDR3nt: TGCGCCAGCAGCTCTAGCGGGAGGGCCGCACACAATGAGCAGTTCTTC; CDR3aa: CASSSSGRAAHNEQFF
d_gene: -; abundance: -; v_gene: TRBV10-3; j_gene: TRBJ1-5; CDR3nt: TGTGCCATCAGCCGGTCGGACAATCAGCCCCAGCATTTT; CDR3aa: CAISRSDNQPQHF